This TCR beta chain is drawn from a study of blood T cell repertoires in COVID-19 (dated by TCRdb to about 2020). For the study in its entirety: Samples covering the acute and convalescent phases of COVID-19 were provided by collaborators in the United States, Italy and Spain. The prospective study material was composed of cDNA or gDNA derived from T cells, B-cell-depleted T cells, or PBMCs. Subjects who had been exposed to COVID-19, were actively infected with it, or had recovered from it provided the deeply sampled blood TCRbeta repertoires that made up the dataset. The repertoires were made available in a free public database intended to serve as a resource for research on the immune response to SARS-CoV-2. The samples were drawn from two sources: the first 160 participants of the ongoing ImmuneRACE study, and 950 to 1,500 subjects contributed by 6 global collaborators. A de-identified subject ID, COVID-19 status, age in years and sex were almost always included in the sample metadata. Where HLA class I and class II types were available, the types were taken from metadata supplied by the sample provider, not from assay-based typing.

Findings and caveats that apply to the study as a whole: Clinical and demographic metadata were provided uncurated, with the amount varying by source and participant.

Participants in the prospective study were aged roughly 18 to 89 years, lived in 20 to 25 United States geographic areas, and enrolled through a virtual design. In the prospective study, cohorts were assigned on the basis of participant-reported clinical history obtained from a screening survey and a study questionnaire. For ImmuneRACE Cohort 3, a participant was defined as recovered based on two consecutive negative NP/OP PCR tests, clearance by a healthcare professional, or resolution of symptoms. Mobile phlebotomists in the prospective study collected whole blood, serum and a nasopharyngeal or oropharyngeal swab from every participant. Additional blood draws and questionnaires over an approximately two-month period could optionally be provided by prospective study participants. Before DNA extraction, blood samples from the prospective study were shipped at room temperature or frozen. The CDR3 measures 14 amino acids from cysteine to phenylalanine. The CDR3 DNA has 42 bases and is translated from base 1. Trimmed from V: 5 bases; trimmed from J: 6 bases; junction bases lacking a gene match: 10. The germline V gene yields SQVTM for CDR1 and ANQGSEA for CDR2.

Comments on this clone: What antigen it recognizes has not been identified. No clone much larger than this one lies a single base away; base qualities are absent.

The immunoSEQ Assay, a bias-controlled multiplex PCR, was used to amplify TCRbeta CDR3 regions from genomic DNA. The study's processing was this. The number of nucleated cells in each sample was estimated by amplification of reference gene primers within the assay. To quantify the absolute abundance of each unique TCRbeta CDR3 rearrangement, sequence reads were collapsed and filtered. For each sample, productive Simpson clonality was calculated by taking the square root of Simpson's diversity index across productive rearrangements. The clones in this table, taken by TCRdb from immuneACCESS, are in-frame only. Not every clone is retained; where verified, under half of the shortfall comes from an unresolved V gene, and the cause of the rest is unknown. V, J and clone size reflect that table, while D and trimming were determined from the DNA. The sample profile shows fewer than 200,000 clones; approximately 85% of them were found once. Roughly 9% of the sample goes to the ten largest clones.

Here the chain combines TRBV29-1 and TRBJ2-3, with 8 bases aligning to TRBD2. Sequencing was done on a sample of PBMCs or T cells enriched from blood (not recorded which). The sequence derives from a woman aged 18-30 years who had recovered from COVID-19. The DNA reads as follows: TGCAGCGTTTTCACGACGGGGGGGCCGGATACGCAGTATTTT. This gives the protein CSVFTTGGPDTQYF.